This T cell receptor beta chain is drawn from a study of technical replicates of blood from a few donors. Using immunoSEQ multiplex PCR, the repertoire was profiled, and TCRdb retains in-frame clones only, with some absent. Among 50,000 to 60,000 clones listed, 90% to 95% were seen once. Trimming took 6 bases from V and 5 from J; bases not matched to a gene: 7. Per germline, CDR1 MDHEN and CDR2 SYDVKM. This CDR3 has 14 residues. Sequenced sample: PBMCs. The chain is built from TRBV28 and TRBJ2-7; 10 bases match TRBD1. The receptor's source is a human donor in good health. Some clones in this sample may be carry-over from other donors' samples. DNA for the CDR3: TGTGCCAGCAGCCTCGGGACAGGGGTTAACGAGCAGTACTTC. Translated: CASSLGTGVNEQYF.